The entry that follows covers one T cell receptor beta chain sequence. The target antigen is unknown. Some clones are missing from TCRdb's copy, which holds only in-frame ones; the method was immunoSEQ multiplex PCR. Among around 82,000 clones listed, 88% were seen once. The data are from a study of OX40 agonist ivuxolimab in advanced cancers. General study results and limits: Within 6 weeks, CD4+ and CD8+ blood T cells expanded clonally at 0.1 to 3.0 mg/kg.

Germline V gives CDR1 SQVTM, CDR2 ANQGSEA. With 4 bases removed from V and 8 bases from J, the gap between germline ends came to 5 bases. The CDR3 has 9 residues. Sequenced here: CD4+ or CD8+ T cells sorted from blood, sampled in a trial of the OX40 agonist ivuxolimab. The receptor comes from an adult with an advanced solid tumor such as melanoma, head and neck, liver or kidney cancer. The rearrangement links TRBV29-1 to TRBJ1-1, with D unresolved. The CDR3 region has the DNA TGCAGCGTTGCAGGAGAAGCTTTCTTT. Its protein product is CSVAGEAFF.